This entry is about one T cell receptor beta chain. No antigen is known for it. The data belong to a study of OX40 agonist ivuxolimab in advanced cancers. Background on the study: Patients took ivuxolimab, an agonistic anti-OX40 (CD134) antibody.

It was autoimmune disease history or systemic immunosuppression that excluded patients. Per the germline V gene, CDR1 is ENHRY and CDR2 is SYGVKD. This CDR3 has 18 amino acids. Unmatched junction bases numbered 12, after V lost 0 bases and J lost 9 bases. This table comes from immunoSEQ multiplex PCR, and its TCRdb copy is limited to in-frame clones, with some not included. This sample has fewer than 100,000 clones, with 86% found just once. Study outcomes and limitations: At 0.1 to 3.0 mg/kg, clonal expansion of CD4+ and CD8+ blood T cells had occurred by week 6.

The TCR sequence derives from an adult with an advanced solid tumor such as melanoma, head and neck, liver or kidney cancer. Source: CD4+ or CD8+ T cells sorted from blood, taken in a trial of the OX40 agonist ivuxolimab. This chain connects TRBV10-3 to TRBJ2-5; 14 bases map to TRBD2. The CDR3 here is CAISESGTSGGRLTAQYF. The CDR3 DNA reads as TGTGCCATCAGTGAGTCTGGGACTAGCGGGGGACGACTAACGGCCCAGTACTTC.